This TCR beta chain was sequenced during a study of a mutant IDH1 vaccine in newly diagnosed glioma (dated by TCRdb to 2020 to 2023). About the study as a whole: Patients received eight vaccinations in weeks 1, 3, 5, 7, 11, 15, 19 and 23, corresponding to visits V03 through V10. Vaccination started 4-6 weeks after radiotherapy alone, or was given together with temozolomide cycles in the groups whose treatment included chemotherapy. Of the 30 or so patients who were treated, about 60% were male and 37.5% were female, and the mean age was around 43 years. Prior to enrollment, patients had been given standard therapy consisting of radiotherapy alone, temozolomide alone, or radiochemotherapy with temozolomide, with the combination given to most patients. Peripheral blood was collected at six visits: V03 (baseline), V05, V07, V10, V12 and V13. Longitudinal TCRB deep sequencing was performed for 20 to 25 treated patients wherever samples were available for exploratory analyses. Study-wide conclusions, independent of this receptor: Changes in the top peripheral T cell clonotypes picked up by TCRB sequencing did not appear to be linked to pseudoprogression. The authors stated that sample limitations prevented analyses of patient blood samples from being reproduced. PBMC samples for TCRB deep sequencing were selected based on availability. Vaccine-induced immune responses across multiple MHC alleles were detected in 90% to 95% of patients.

Turning to this clone: Its target antigen remains unknown. No much larger clone exists at a distance of one base, and base qualities are not known.

According to the study, the label for this sample's time point signals: week 23, last vaccination. Every vaccine dose consisted of 300 ug of a 20-mer mutant IDH1 peptide in Montanide, administered subcutaneously together with topical imiquimod. The donors had newly diagnosed IDH1-mutant astrocytomas of WHO grade 3 or 4 that showed loss of nuclear ATRX. The samples were drawn from NOA16, a multicentre, single-arm, open-label phase I trial in Germany that tested a mutant IDH1 peptide vaccine in humans for the first time. The DNeasy Blood and Tissue Kit was used to extract genomic DNA from EDTA blood for TCRB sequencing. From the cysteine up to the phenylalanine, the CDR3 has a length of 15 residues. Of the read, only the CDR3 DNA is kept; its 45 bases are in frame from base 1. V lost 0 bases and J lost 4 bases; the stretch between them is 11 bases long. In the germline V gene, CDR1 corresponds to SGHRS and CDR2 to YFSETQ.

Library method: the immunoSEQ multiplex PCR assay. Following the manufacturer's protocol, the hsTCRB Kit was used to amplify rearranged TCR beta chain sequences. Sequencing of TCRB libraries was carried out on an Illumina MiSeq. The published analysis was carried out like this. The proprietary platform of the kit vendor was used for demultiplexing, trimming and gene mapping. The table was pulled from immuneACCESS by TCRdb, which kept in-frame rearrangements only. Such tables lose some clones; where checked, under half of the loss comes from unresolved V genes, and the rest has no known cause. V and J calls plus clone size are reproduced from that table; the DNA served to infer D and trimming. Present in this sample are approximately 30,000 clones, about four fifths of which were seen just once. About a sixth of the sample is in the top ten clones.

The rearranged chain carries TRBV5-1 and TRBJ1-5; no D gene is confidently identified. Material: PBMCs, obtained from a glioma patient whose treatment included an IDH1 peptide vaccine. The receptor was derived from a woman aged 25 to 39 with glioma. The nucleotide sequence is TGCGCCAGCAGCTTGGGACTGGGAACTAATCAGCCCCAGCATTTT. Protein translation: CASSLGLGTNQPQHF.